In its sample, the clone carrying this T cell receptor beta chain was seen a few times. Source study methods: Amplification of reference gene primers provided the estimated nucleated cell counts. The protocol was immunoSEQ multiplex PCR, while the TCRdb copy is restricted to in-frame clones and leaves out a portion. V and J calls plus clone size are reproduced from that table; the DNA served to infer D and trimming. Found here are fewer than 200,000 clones, 84% of them singletons; the top ten hold 6% to 9%. The data belong to a study of blood T cell repertoires in COVID-19. Study in general: The United States, Italy and Spain provided the acute and convalescent COVID-19 samples. PBMCs, B-cell-depleted T cells, or T cells provided the cDNA or gDNA that made up the material.

V lost 3 bases and J lost 4, with 7 bases in between. From germline, CDR1 is KGHSH and CDR2 LQKENI. This CDR3 is 13 amino acids long. The rearrangement joins TRBV18 to TRBJ2-1; unclear D gene. The source material was peripheral blood. This TCR was sampled from a man aged 40-49 years who had recovered from COVID-19. The DNA for the CDR3 is TGTGCCAGCTCACCCCAAACTTACAATGAGCAGTTCTTC. Its translation is CASSPQTYNEQFF.